Each of the 19 T cell receptor beta chains below was sequenced from the same sample in a study of blood T cell repertoires in COVID-19. The table came from immunoSEQ multiplex PCR; TCRdb's copy has only in-frame clones and leaves some out. The sample holds around 200,000 clones, roughly 90% seen once. Material for sequencing was PBMCs or T cells enriched from blood (not recorded which). These receptors were taken from a man aged 18 to 30 with acute COVID-19.

This clone was detected a few times. The rearrangement joins TRBV7-8 to TRBJ1-2; 7 positions agree with TRBD1. V shed 3 bases, J shed 5 bases, and the junction held 12 bases outside the gene matches. There are 16 residues in the CDR3. Per the germline V gene, CDR1 is SGHVS and CDR2 is FQNEAQ. This chain's CDR3 is CASSLVHEGAMYGYTF. CDR3 bases: TGTGCCAGCAGCTTGGTTCACGAGGGGGCTATGTATGGCTACACCTTC.

The chain carries TRBV30 and TRBJ2-3; tentatively, D is TRBD2 (6 bases). Germline-derived CDR1 and CDR2 are GTSNPN and SVGIG (reference sequence). The length of the CDR3 is 13 residues. V gave up 4 bases and J gave up 4 bases, with 12 bases separating them. The CDR3 loop is CAWTPGGADTQYF. DNA for the CDR3: TGTGCCTGGACACCAGGAGGGGCAGATACGCAGTATTTT.

This chain uses TRBV6-5 with TRBJ1-2; the match to TRBD1 covers 12 bases. The CDR3 has 13 residues. Germline CDR1 MNHEY, CDR2 SVGAGI. Trimming at V came to 0 bases and at J to 13 bases, leaving 3 bases not matched to a gene. The CDR3 protein is CASSYSGQGAPTF. The CDR3 DNA reads TGTGCCAGCAGTTACTCGGGACAGGGGGCCCCCACCTTC.

The table lists this clone with a few counts. The chain employs TRBV7-3 and TRBJ2-7; maybe TRBD2 (5 bases). Trimming removed 4 bases from V and 1 base from J, with 11 bases in between. The CDR3 covers 14 residues. Germline-derived CDR1 and CDR2 are SGHTA and FQGTGA. DNA for the CDR3: TGTGCCAGCAGCTACGCAGGAGGTTCCTACGAGCAGTACTTC. This sequence encodes CASSYAGGSYEQYF.

The rearrangement joins TRBV7-8 to TRBJ2-1; tentative D call: TRBD2 (6 bases). V dropped 2 bases and J dropped 2 bases, with 16 bases sitting between them. The length of the CDR3 is 17 residues. Germline CDR1 SGHVS, CDR2 FQNEAQ. The CDR3 spells CASSLPRFSGPYNEQFF. The CDR3 nucleotides are TGTGCCAGCAGCTTACCCCGTTTTAGCGGACCCTACAATGAGCAGTTCTTC.

The chain has TRBV21-1 and TRBJ1-5. TRBV21-1 is annotated as a pseudogene. This CDR3 contains 19 residues. In DNA, the CDR3 is TGTGCCAGCAGCAAAGCAGAGCTAAATCGAACCGCTAGCAATCAGCCCCAGCATTTT. This gives the protein CASSKAELNRTASNQPQHF.

This clone was detected only a few times. The rearrangement joins TRBV28 to TRBJ1-4; TRBD1 aligns across 7 bases. CDR1 and CDR2 from the germline V gene are MDHEN and SYDVKM. The CDR3 loop spans 16 amino acids. V shed 6 bases and J 8 bases; nucleotides not matched to a gene: 15. The CDR3 coding sequence is TGTGCCAGCAGCACCACCGGGACAGAAATTATCGAAAAACTGTTTTTT. The encoded protein is CASSTTGTEIIEKLFF.

The rearrangement links TRBV25-1 to TRBJ2-5, with TRBD2 matching 9 bases. Losses at the gene ends were 3 bases for V and 10 bases for J; bases not matched to a gene: 9. The germline V gene has CDR1 MGHDK and CDR2 SYGVNS. The CDR3 is 14 amino acids. The CDR3 protein is CASSEASGTRGQYF. The CDR3 DNA reads TGTGCCAGCAGTGAGGCTAGCGGGACTCGCGGCCAGTACTTC. The whole variable domain, filled in from reference TRBV25-1 and TRBJ2-5, reads EADIYQTPRYLVIGTGKKITLECSQTMGHDKMYWYQQDPGMELHLIHYSYGVNSTEKGDLSSESTVSRIRTEHFPLTLESARPSHTSQYLCASSEASGTRGQYFGPGTRLLVL.

The genes are TRBV19 and TRBJ1-5; TRBD1 might be the D (5 bases). The CDR3 is 15 amino acids. With 5 bases removed from V and 3 bases from J, the gap between germline ends came to 14 bases. CDR1 and CDR2 (germline): LNHDA, SQIVND (reference sequence). The CDR3 here is CASSHQGGANQPQHF. The CDR3 DNA reads TGTGCCAGTAGTCACCAGGGAGGCGCCAATCAGCCCCAGCATTTT.

The chain recombines TRBV6-2 or TRBV6-3 with TRBJ2-1, with D possibly matching TRBD1 (5 bases). The V gene's germline CDR1 is MNHEY and CDR2 SVGEGT. The CDR3 is 13 residues long. Trimming took off 5 bases at V and 9 bases at J, with 14 bases between the two ends. The CDR3 protein is CASSLRESGEQFF. In nucleotides, the CDR3 is TGTGCCAGCAGTCTCAGGGAATCTGGTGAGCAGTTCTTC.

The chain employs TRBV28 and TRBJ1-2, with D perhaps TRBD1 (5 bases). Trimming took off 6 bases at V and 8 bases at J, with 13 bases between the two ends. CDR1 and CDR2 from the germline V gene are MDHEN and SYDVKM. The CDR3 spans 12 residues. The CDR3 nucleotides are TGTGCCAGCAGGGACACAAGTCTAGGCTACACCTTC. Protein product: CASRDTSLGYTF.

This chain links TRBV27 with TRBJ1-4, with TRBD1 matching over 8 bases. This CDR3 has 15 residues. Germline CDR1 reads MNHEY; CDR2 reads SMNVEV (reference sequence). V was clipped by 4 bases and J by 2 bases; unmatched bases: 3. For the CDR3, the DNA is TGTGCCAGCAGTTCCAGACAGGGGACTAATGAAAAACTGTTTTTT. This translates into CASSSRQGTNEKLFF.

The chain combines TRBV2 with TRBJ1-1; D perhaps matches TRBD1 (6 bases). The CDR3 has 16 amino acids. CDR1 and CDR2 (germline): SNHLY, FYNNEI. The germline V and J ends were trimmed by 6 bases and 0 bases, with 17 bases remaining between them. The CDR3 coding sequence is TGTGCCAGCAGACCCACAGGGAACGCGATGAACACTGAAGCTTTCTTT. Amino acids: CASRPTGNAMNTEAFF.

The chain uses TRBV6-2 or TRBV6-3 and TRBJ2-7; 8 nucleotides agree with TRBD1. The CDR3 has 13 amino acids. The V segment lost 5 bases and the J segment 6 bases; nucleotides outside the gene matches: 6. Germline V gene sequence: CDR1 MNHEY, CDR2 SVGEGT. CDR3 DNA sequence: TGTGCCAGCAGTACCGGGACAGGAGGCGAGCAGTACTTC. Its protein is CASSTGTGGEQYF.

This sequence joins TRBV10-3 and TRBJ2-1, with 8 bases identical to TRBD2. CDR1 and CDR2 from the germline V gene are ENHRY and SYGVKD. Germline trimming cut 6 bases from V and 7 bases from J; bases unmatched to any gene: 14. The CDR3 has 16 residues. The CDR3 region has the DNA TGTGCCATCAGCGCCAGTAGCAGCGGGAGAGGTAATGAGCAGTTCTTC. Amino acid sequence: CAISASSSGRGNEQFF.

The chain couples TRBV2 to TRBJ1-6, with D tentatively TRBD1 (6 bases). The germline V and J ends were trimmed by 6 bases and 8 bases, with 14 bases remaining between them. CDR3 length: 14 residues. CDR1 and CDR2 (germline): SNHLY, FYNNEI. The CDR3 DNA follows: TGTGCCAGCAGGTCGGACAGCGGCGATTCACCCCTCCACTTT. This sequence encodes CASRSDSGDSPLHF.

In DNA, the CDR3 is TGCGCCAGCAGCCAAATGGACAGCTATGGCTACACCTTC. This encodes CASSQMDSYGYTF. This sequence joins TRBV5-1 and TRBJ1-2; tentatively, D is TRBD1 (6 bases). Germline V CDR1 and CDR2: SGHRS, YFSETQ. The CDR3 loop spans 13 amino acids. V lost 4 bases to trimming and J lost 4 bases, with 11 bases between them.

This clone was seen only a few times. The J gene is TRBJ2-1, the V gene TRBV19; TRBD2 agrees at 8 bases. Germline CDR1 and CDR2: LNHDA and SQIVND (reference sequence). Unmatched junction bases numbered 8, after V lost 6 bases and J lost 1 base. The CDR3 contains 16 residues. The CDR3 here is CASSSGGGISYNEQFF. CDR3 sequence (DNA): TGTGCCAGTAGCTCGGGGGGGGGTATTTCCTACAATGAGCAGTTCTTC.

This clone was found a few times. V gene TRBV5-1 combines with J gene TRBJ2-2, with D possibly being TRBD1 (5 bases). In germline, CDR1 is SGHRS, CDR2 YFSETQ. This CDR3 spans 15 amino acids. Trimming removed 1 base from V and 5 bases from J, with 12 bases in between. The CDR3 DNA reads as TGCGCCAGCAGCTTGACGACAGCCAAAACCGGGGAGCTGTTTTTT. Translating gives CASSLTTAKTGELFF.